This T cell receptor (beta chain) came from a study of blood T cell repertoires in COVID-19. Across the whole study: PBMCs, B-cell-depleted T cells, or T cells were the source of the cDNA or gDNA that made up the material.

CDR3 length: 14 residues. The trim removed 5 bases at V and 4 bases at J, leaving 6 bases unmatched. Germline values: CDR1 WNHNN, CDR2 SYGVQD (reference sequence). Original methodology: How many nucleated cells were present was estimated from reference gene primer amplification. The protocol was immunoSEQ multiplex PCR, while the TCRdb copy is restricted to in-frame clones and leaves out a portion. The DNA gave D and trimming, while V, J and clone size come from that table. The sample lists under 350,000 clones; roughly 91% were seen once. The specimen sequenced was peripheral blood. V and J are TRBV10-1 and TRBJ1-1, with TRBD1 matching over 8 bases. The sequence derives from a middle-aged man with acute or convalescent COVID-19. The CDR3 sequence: CASSMDRAATEAFF. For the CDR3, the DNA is TGCGCCAGCAGTATGGACAGGGCGGCCACTGAAGCTTTCTTT.